A single sample gave rise to the 23 T cell receptor beta chains below, sequenced in a study of breast tumors, draining lymph nodes, adjacent tissues. TCRdb independently ran MiXCR on the multiplex PCR reads; one entry per CDR3 protein. The repertoire holds over 130,000 distinct CDR3 sequences, about 31% seen once, with around 2.5% in the top ten. Axillary draining lymph nodes of breast cancer patients supplied the node samples. The sequenced sample consisted of axillary lymph node tissue. The receptors come from a female donor with breast cancer. Some clones in this sample may be carry-over from other donors' samples.

The V gene is TRBV6-2 or TRBV6-3, the J gene TRBJ2-1; 11 nucleotides align to TRBD2. V dropped 0 bases and J dropped 15; count of bases not matched to a gene: 7. The CDR3 loop spans 14 amino acids. CDR1 MNHEY and CDR2 SVGEGT come from the germline V gene. The CDR3 nucleotides are TGTGCCAGCAGTTACTCCGGGACTAGCGGCGGGGGGTTCTTC. Its protein product is CASSYSGTSGGGFF.

This clonotype was counted at least ten times. This chain links TRBV7-9 with TRBJ1-5; D is ambiguous. The V end was cut by 1 base, the J end by 4 bases, with 8 bases between. The CDR3 totals 14 residues. CDR1 SEHNR and CDR2 FQNEAQ come from the germline V gene (reference sequence). The CDR3 nucleotides read TGTGCCAGCAGCTTAGAGGGAGGGAATCAGCCCCAGCATTTT. Its protein product is CASSLEGGNQPQHF.

The chain couples TRBV5-1 to TRBJ1-2; D is ambiguous. Per the germline V gene, CDR1 is SGHRS and CDR2 is YFSETQ. Deletions cut 0 bases from V and 3 bases from J, with 18 bases between. CDR3 size: 17 residues. The CDR3 region is CASSLATSGFTHYGYTF. Here the CDR3 DNA reads TGCGCCAGCAGCTTGGCGACTAGCGGGTTCACCCACTATGGCTACACCTTC.

Turning to this clonotype: A read error may explain this, as a much larger clone is one base away. CDR3 in DNA: TGTGCCAGCAGTGACCAGGGGGTCGAGACCCGGTACTTC. It is translated as CASSDQGVETRYF. This rearrangement joins TRBV28 to TRBJ2-5, with TRBD1 identical over 7 bases. CDR1 MDHEN and CDR2 SYDVKM come from the germline V gene. This CDR3 is built from 13 residues.

With regard to this clonotype: A read error is possible here, since a much larger clone lies one base away. CDR3 residues: CAGSRQGYEQYV. The CDR3 coding sequence is TGTGCCGGCAGCCGACAGGGTTACGAGCAGTACGTC. This rearrangement joins TRBV6-2 or TRBV6-3 to TRBJ2-7; 7 bases are a match to TRBD1. The CDR3 covers 12 residues. CDR1 is MNHEY and CDR2 is SVGEGT in the germline V gene.

This chain connects TRBV20-1 to TRBJ2-3; tentatively, D is TRBD2 (5 bases). With 3 bases removed from V and 0 bases from J, the gap between germline ends came to 16 bases. This CDR3 has 16 residues. Looked up from germline, CDR1 is DFQATT and CDR2 is SNEGSKA (reference sequence). This CDR3 is CSARVWRAVSTDTQYF. The CDR3 DNA sequence: TGCAGTGCTAGGGTATGGCGGGCTGTGAGCACAGATACGCAGTATTTT.

This clonotype came up a few times. A much bigger clone sits one base away, suggesting this may be a read error. Likely a read error: the CDR3 ends without its conserved phenylalanine or tryptophan. This chain connects TRBV20-1 to TRBJ2-1; D not certain. The V gene's germline CDR1 is DFQATT and CDR2 SNEGSKA (reference sequence). V gave up 7 bases and J gave up 4 bases, with 5 bases separating them. The CDR3 has 10 amino acids. CDR3 amino acids: CSVTYNEQFS. CDR3 sequence (DNA): TGCAGTGTTACTTACAATGAGCAGTTCTCC.

There are many counts of this clonotype. The chain joins TRBV11-2 to TRBJ2-7; 7 bases line up with TRBD1. This CDR3 has 14 residues. Germline CDR1 is SGHAT and CDR2 is FQNNGV. The junction had 6 bases not matched to a gene; V was cut back by 5 bases and J by 2 bases. Written as DNA, the CDR3 is TGTGCCAGCAGCAAAAACAGGGGTCCCTACGAGCAGTACTTC. As protein: CASSKNRGPYEQYF.

This clonotype was seen ten or more times. CDR3 coding DNA: TGTGCCAGCAGTGAAGAAGGGGTTAGTGGAAACACCATATATTTT. Its protein is CASSEEGVSGNTIYF. The chain uses TRBV2 and TRBJ1-3; perhaps TRBD1 as D (5 bases). V was clipped by 1 base and J by 3 bases, with 10 bases between them. The germline V gene encodes CDR1 SNHLY and CDR2 FYNNEI. The CDR3 length is 15 residues.

Comments on this clonotype: The junction differs from germline at one of its ends, possibly a read error. The chain joins TRBV7-6 to TRBJ1-4, with a tentative D call TRBD1 (6 bases). Germline loops: CDR1 SGHVS, CDR2 FNYEAQ. The CDR3 extends over 14 amino acids. The CDR3 is CAGSFRGTNEELFF. CDR3 nucleotides: TGTGCCGGCAGCTTCAGGGGAACTAATGAAGAACTGTTTTTT. Supplemented by reference TRBV7-6 and TRBJ1-4, the full variable domain reads GAGVSQSPRYKVTKRGQDVALRCDPISGHVSLYWYRQALGQGPEFLTYFNYEAQQDKSGLPNDRFSAERPEGSISTLTIQRTEQRDSAMYRCAGSFRGTNEELFFGSGTQLSVL.

This clonotype was recorded many times. The chain employs TRBV7-3 and TRBJ2-2, with 7 bases matching TRBD2. The ends lost 8 bases at V and 3 bases at J; junction bases unmatched: 0. Germline-derived CDR1 and CDR2 are SGHTA and FQGTGA. There are 12 residues in the CDR3. DNA for the CDR3: TGTGCCAGCGGGAGGGACACCGGGGAGCTGTTTTTT. It is translated as CASGRDTGELFF.

The J gene is TRBJ1-1, the V gene TRBV10-3; D is possibly TRBD1 (6 bases). The CDR3 consists of 13 residues. The germline V gene has CDR1 ENHRY and CDR2 SYGVKD. Deletions cut 7 bases from V and 1 base from J, with 10 bases between. CDR3 protein: CAIKAGENTEAFF. The CDR3 nucleotides read TGTGCCATCAAGGCAGGGGAGAACACTGAAGCTTTCTTT.

This clonotype was seen only once. One end of the junction is discordant with germline, which a read error may explain. The chain combines TRBV7-9 with TRBJ1-4; D not resolved. CDR3 length: 13 residues. Germline V gene lookup returns CDR1 SEHNR and CDR2 FQNEAQ (reference sequence). The CDR3 coding sequence is TGCGCCTCTCGGACTGCAACTAATGAAAAACTGTTTTTT. Residues: CASRTATNEKLFF.

Notes on this clonotype: The limits of the CDR3 on the DNA are not certain, so only TCRdb's listed CDR3 is given. This sequence joins TRBV5-1 and TRBJ2-7; no check of the table's D call, TRBD1, against the DNA was made. From germline, CDR1 is SGHRS and CDR2 YFSETQ. The length of the CDR3 is 21 amino acids, counting both ends. The CDR3 loop is CASSFYICSARQDRTTYEQYF.

There are many counts of this clonotype. The CDR3 DNA sequence: TGCGCCAGCAGCCAAGAAACAGGGAGAAATGAAAAACTGTTTTTT. This encodes CASSQETGRNEKLFF. V and J are TRBV4-3 and TRBJ1-4; TRBD1 might be the D (6 bases). Germline V gene sequence: CDR1 LGHNA, CDR2 YSLEER. The CDR3 extends over 15 amino acids. V dropped 0 bases and J dropped 5 bases, with 10 bases sitting between them.

This clonotype was picked up many times. The gene calls are TRBV2 and TRBJ1-5; TRBD1 matches at 9 bases. This CDR3 is built from 14 residues. Germline CDR1 SNHLY, CDR2 FYNNEI. Trimming cost V 6 bases and J 6 bases; bases outside gene matches: 6. This CDR3 reads CASSRQGDSQPQHF. The CDR3 DNA reads as TGTGCCAGCAGCAGACAGGGGGATAGTCAGCCCCAGCATTTT.

Concerning this clonotype: A much larger clone differs from this one at a single base, so this may be a read error. The chain recombines TRBV4-1 with TRBJ2-1; TRBD1 matches 9 bases. This CDR3 contains 15 residues. Germline V CDR1 and CDR2: MGHRA, YSYEKL. CDR3 nucleotide sequence: TGCGTCGGCAGCCAACTAGACAGGGGGGGGTATGAGCAGTTCTTC. It is translated as CVGSQLDRGGYEQFF.

This clonotype was counted at least ten times. The rearrangement links TRBV12-5 to TRBJ2-3, with D tentatively TRBD2 (7 bases). CDR1 and CDR2 (germline): LGHNT, FRNRAP. The CDR3 loop spans 14 amino acids. Trimming left V 6 bases short and J 4 bases short, with 14 bases between. The CDR3 spells CASGGWGGSDTQYF. The DNA of the CDR3 is TGTGCTAGTGGGGGGTGGGGGGGCTCAGATACGCAGTATTTT.

About this clonotype itself: Since no conserved phenylalanine or tryptophan closes the CDR3, a read error is the likely cause. CDR3 in DNA: TGCAGCGTTGACCCGGATAATGTGGATACGCAGTATTGT. Residues: CSVDPDNVDTQYC. The genes are TRBV29-1 and TRBJ2-3; D is ambiguous. The germline V gene has CDR1 SQVTM and CDR2 ANQGSEA. The length of the CDR3 is 13 residues. V shed 3 bases and J shed 6 bases, with 13 bases lying between them.

On this clonotype itself: A read error is possible here, since a much larger clone lies one base away. The CDR3 bases are TGTGCCAGCAGTTGGGGCAGGGACCAGACCCAGTACTTC. Its translation: CASSWGRDQTQYF. V is TRBV27 and J is TRBJ2-5; the D call may be TRBD1 or TRBD2 (5 bases each). V lost 4 bases and J lost 6, with 12 bases in between. This CDR3 contains 13 residues. In germline, CDR1 is MNHEY, CDR2 SMNVEV (reference sequence).

This clonotype was seen repeatedly, ten times or more. The chain uses TRBV19 and TRBJ1-5; maybe TRBD1 (5 bases). The CDR3 has 16 residues. V was cut by 4 bases and J by 0 bases, with 13 bases left in between. The germline V gene encodes CDR1 LNHDA and CDR2 SQIVND (reference sequence). The CDR3 sequence is CASSTRQTFSNQPQHF. Here the CDR3 DNA reads TGTGCCAGTAGTACAAGACAGACCTTTAGCAATCAGCCCCAGCATTTT.

The rearrangement joins TRBV20-1 to TRBJ2-5, with D tentatively TRBD1 (5 bases). Germline CDR1 reads DFQATT; CDR2 reads SNEGSKA (reference sequence). V lost 6 bases and J 2 bases, leaving 10 bases between the germline ends. The CDR3 is 12 residues long. CDR3 sequence reads: CSADRRQETQYF. CDR3 DNA: TGCAGTGCCGACAGAAGACAAGAGACCCAGTACTTC.

V and J are TRBV2 and TRBJ2-3, with no clear D. With 1 base removed from V and 1 base from J, the gap between germline ends came to 6 bases. Germline V lookup: CDR1 SNHLY, CDR2 FYNNEI. CDR3 length: 14 amino acids. The CDR3 loop is CASSEVPRTDTQYF. CDR3 nucleotide sequence: TGTGCCAGCAGTGAAGTCCCACGCACAGATACGCAGTATTTT.